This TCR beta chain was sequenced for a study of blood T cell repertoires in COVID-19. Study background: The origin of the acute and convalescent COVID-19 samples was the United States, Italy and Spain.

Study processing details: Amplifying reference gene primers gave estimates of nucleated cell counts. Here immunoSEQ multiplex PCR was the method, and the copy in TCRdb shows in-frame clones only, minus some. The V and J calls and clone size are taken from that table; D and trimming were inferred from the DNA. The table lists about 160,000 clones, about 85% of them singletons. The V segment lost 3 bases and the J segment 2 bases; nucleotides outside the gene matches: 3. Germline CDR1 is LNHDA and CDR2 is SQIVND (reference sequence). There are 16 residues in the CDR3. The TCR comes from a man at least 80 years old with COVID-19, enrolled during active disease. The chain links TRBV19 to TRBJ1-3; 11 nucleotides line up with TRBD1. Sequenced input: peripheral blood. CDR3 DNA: TGTGCCAGTAGTATCAGGACAGGGGGCACTGGAAACACCATATATTTT. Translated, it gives CASSIRTGGTGNTIYF.